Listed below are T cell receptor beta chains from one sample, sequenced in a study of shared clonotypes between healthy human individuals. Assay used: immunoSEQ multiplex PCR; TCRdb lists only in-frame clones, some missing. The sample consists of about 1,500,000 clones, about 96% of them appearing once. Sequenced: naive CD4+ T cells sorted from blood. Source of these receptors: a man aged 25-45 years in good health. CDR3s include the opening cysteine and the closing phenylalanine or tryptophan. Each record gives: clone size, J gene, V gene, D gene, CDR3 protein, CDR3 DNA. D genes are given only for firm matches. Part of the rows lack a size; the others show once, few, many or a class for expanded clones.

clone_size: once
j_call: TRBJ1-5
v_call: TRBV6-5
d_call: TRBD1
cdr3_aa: CASRKRQGDQPQHF
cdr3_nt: TGTGCCAGCAGAAAAAGACAGGGGGATCAGCCCCAGCATTTT

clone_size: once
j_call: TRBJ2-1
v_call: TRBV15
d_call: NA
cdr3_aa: CATSREGEQFF
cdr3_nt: TGTGCCACCAGCAGAGAAGGTGAGCAGTTCTTC

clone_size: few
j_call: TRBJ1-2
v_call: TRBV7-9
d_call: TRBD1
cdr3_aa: CASSFIRQGDF
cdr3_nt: TGTGCCAGCAGCTTTATTCGACAGGGAGACTTC

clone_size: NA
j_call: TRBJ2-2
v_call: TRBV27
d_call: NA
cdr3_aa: CASARLGVQTGELFF
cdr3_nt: TGTGCCAGCGCAAGGTTGGGGGTACAGACCGGGGAGCTGTTTTTT

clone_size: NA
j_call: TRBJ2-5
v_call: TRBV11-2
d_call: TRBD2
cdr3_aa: CASSLGLAGPLAQYF
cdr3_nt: TGTGCCAGCAGCTTAGGACTAGCGGGGCCGCTGGCCCAGTACTTC

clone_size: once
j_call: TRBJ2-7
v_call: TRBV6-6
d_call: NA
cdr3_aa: CASRRVQRSSYEQYF
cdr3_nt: TGTGCCAGCAGGAGAGTACAGAGAAGCTCCTACGAGCAGTACTTC

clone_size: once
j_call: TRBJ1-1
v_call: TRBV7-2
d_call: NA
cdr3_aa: CASSFSGYNTEAFF
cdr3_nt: TGTGCCAGCAGCTTCTCAGGATATAACACTGAAGCTTTCTTT

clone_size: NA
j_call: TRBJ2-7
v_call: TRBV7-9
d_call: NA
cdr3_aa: CASSSSINSYEQYF
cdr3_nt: TGTGCCAGCAGCTCTTCGATAAACTCCTACGAGCAGTACTTC

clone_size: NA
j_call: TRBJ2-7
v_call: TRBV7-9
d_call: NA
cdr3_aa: CASSLAGREFGEQYF
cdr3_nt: TGTGCCAGCAGCTTAGCAGGCAGGGAGTTTGGCGAGCAGTACTTC

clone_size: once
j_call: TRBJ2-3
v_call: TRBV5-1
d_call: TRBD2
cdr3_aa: CASSLVAGVIDTQYF
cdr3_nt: TGCGCCAGCAGCTTGGTAGCGGGAGTAATAGATACGCAGTATTTT

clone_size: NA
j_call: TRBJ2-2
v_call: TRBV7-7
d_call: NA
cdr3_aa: CASSLALGANTGELFF
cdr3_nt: TGTGCCAGCAGCTTAGCGCTGGGTGCGAACACCGGGGAGCTGTTTTTT

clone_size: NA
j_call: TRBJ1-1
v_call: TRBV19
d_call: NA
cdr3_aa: CASHNMNTEAFF
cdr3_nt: TGTGCCAGCCACAATATGAACACTGAAGCTTTCTTT

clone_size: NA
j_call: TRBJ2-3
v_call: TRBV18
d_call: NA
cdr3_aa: CASSPPLSRGTDTQYF
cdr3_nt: TGTGCCAGCTCACCGCCCCTCTCTCGCGGGACAGATACGCAGTATTTT

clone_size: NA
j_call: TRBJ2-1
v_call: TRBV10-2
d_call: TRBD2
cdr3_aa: CASQIPGTSGEQFF
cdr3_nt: TGCGCCAGCCAGATACCCGGGACTAGCGGTGAGCAGTTCTTC

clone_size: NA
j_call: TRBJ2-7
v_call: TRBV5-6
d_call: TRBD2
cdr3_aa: CASSVRNPGLAGSFYEQYF
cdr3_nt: TGTGCCAGCAGCGTGAGAAATCCGGGACTAGCGGGAAGCTTCTACGAGCAGTACTTC

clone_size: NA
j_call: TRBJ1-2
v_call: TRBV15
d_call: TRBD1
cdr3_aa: CATSRGYPRTGHGYTF
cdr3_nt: TGTGCCACCAGCAGAGGATACCCCCGGACAGGGCATGGCTACACCTTC

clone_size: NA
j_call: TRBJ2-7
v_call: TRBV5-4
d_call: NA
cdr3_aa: CASSSAGQGTYEQYF
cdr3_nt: TGTGCCAGCAGCTCCGCCGGTCAGGGGACCTACGAGCAGTACTTC

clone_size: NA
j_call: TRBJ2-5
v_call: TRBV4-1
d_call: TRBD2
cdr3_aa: CASSQVVGGPSETQYF
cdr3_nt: TGCGCCAGCAGCCAAGTTGTGGGAGGGCCATCAGAGACCCAGTACTTC

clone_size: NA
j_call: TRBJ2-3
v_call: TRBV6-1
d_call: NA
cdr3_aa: CASSEGQGLDTQYF
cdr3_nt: TGTGCCAGCAGTGAAGGACAGGGACTAGATACGCAGTATTTT

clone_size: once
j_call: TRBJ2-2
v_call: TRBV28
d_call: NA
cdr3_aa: CASSFMAYGLQGSDTGELFF
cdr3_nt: TGTGCCAGCAGTTTTATGGCCTATGGCCTACAGGGTTCAGACACCGGGGAGCTGTTTTTT

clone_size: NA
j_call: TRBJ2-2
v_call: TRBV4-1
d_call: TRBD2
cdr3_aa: CASSQDTSGRVGELFF
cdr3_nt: TGCGCCAGCAGCCAAGATACTAGCGGGAGGGTCGGGGAGCTGTTTTTT

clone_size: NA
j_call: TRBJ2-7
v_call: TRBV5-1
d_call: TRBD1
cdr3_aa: CASSLVDREVGYEQYF
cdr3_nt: TGCGCCAGCAGCTTGGTGGACAGGGAGGTGGGCTACGAGCAGTACTTC

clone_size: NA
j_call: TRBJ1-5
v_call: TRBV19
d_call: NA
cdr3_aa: CASTAQHYNQPQHF
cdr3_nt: TGTGCCAGTACCGCCCAACATTACAATCAGCCCCAGCATTTT

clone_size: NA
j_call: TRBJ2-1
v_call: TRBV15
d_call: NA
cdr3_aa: CATSRGLLAVHNIGNEQFF
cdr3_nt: TGTGCCACCAGCAGAGGTCTTTTGGCCGTACATAATATCGGCAATGAGCAGTTCTTC

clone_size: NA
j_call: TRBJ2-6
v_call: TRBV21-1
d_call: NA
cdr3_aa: CASSSSTTDRYSGANVLTF
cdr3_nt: TGTGCCAGCAGCAGTTCCACGACAGATCGTTACTCTGGGGCCAACGTCCTGACTTTC

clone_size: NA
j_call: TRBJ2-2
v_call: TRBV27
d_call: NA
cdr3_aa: CASSLSLPARELFF
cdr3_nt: TGTGCCAGCAGTTTAAGTCTCCCTGCCAGGGAGCTGTTTTTT

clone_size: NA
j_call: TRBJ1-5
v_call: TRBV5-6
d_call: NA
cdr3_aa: CASSFGSNQPQHF
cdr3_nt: TGTGCCAGCAGCTTCGGTAGCAATCAGCCCCAGCATTTT

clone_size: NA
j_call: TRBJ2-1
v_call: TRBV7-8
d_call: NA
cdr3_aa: CASSPGLLHPTYNEQFF
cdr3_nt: TGTGCCAGCAGCCCCGGCCTTCTTCATCCCACCTACAATGAGCAGTTCTTC

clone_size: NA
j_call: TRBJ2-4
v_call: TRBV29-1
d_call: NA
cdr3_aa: CSVEDSLNIQYF
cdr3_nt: TGCAGCGTTGAGGACAGCTTAAACATTCAGTACTTC

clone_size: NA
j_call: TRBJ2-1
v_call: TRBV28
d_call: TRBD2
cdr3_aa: CASSFLAANNEQFF
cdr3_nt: TGTGCCAGCAGTTTTCTAGCGGCAAACAATGAGCAGTTCTTC

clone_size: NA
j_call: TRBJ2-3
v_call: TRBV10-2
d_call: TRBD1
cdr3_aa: CASSDGQGAQQGADTQYF
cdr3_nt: TGCGCCAGCAGTGATGGGCAGGGGGCACAGCAAGGGGCAGATACGCAGTATTTT

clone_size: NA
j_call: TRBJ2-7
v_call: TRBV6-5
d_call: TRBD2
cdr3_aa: CASREASGRYEQYF
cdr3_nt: TGTGCCAGCAGGGAAGCTAGCGGGAGGTACGAGCAGTACTTC

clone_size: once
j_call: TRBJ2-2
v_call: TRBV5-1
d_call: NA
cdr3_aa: CASIAGHTGELFF
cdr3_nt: TGCGCCAGCATTGCGGGACACACCGGGGAGCTGTTTTTT

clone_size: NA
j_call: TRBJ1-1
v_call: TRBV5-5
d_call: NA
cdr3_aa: CASSARHKNTEAFF
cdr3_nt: TGTGCCAGCAGCGCAAGACACAAAAACACTGAAGCTTTCTTT

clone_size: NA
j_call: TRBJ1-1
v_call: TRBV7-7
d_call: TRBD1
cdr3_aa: CASSSDRGTEAFF
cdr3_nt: TGTGCCAGCAGCTCCGACAGGGGAACTGAAGCTTTCTTT

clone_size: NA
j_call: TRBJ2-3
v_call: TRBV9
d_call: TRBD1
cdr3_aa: CASSAGGVWDTQYF
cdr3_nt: TGTGCCAGCAGCGCAGGGGGAGTCTGGGATACGCAGTATTTT

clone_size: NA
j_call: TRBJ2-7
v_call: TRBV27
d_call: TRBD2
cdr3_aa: CASSLLASGEQYF
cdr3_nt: TGTGCCAGCAGTTTATTGGCTAGCGGCGAGCAGTACTTC

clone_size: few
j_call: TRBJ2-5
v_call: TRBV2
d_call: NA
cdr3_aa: CASSVQETQYF
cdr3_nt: TGTGCCAGCAGTGTACAAGAGACCCAGTACTTC

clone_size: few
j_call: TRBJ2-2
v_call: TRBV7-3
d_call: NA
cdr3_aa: CASSLNGNTGELFF
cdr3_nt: TGTGCCAGCAGCTTAAACGGGAACACCGGGGAGCTGTTTTTT

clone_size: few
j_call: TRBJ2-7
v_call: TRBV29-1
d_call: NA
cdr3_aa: CSVGSSYEQYF
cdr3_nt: TGCAGCGTTGGGAGCTCCTACGAGCAGTACTTC

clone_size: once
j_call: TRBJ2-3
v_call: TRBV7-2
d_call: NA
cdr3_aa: CASSLGAFTQYF
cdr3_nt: TGTGCCAGCAGCTTAGGGGCCTTTACGCAGTATTTT

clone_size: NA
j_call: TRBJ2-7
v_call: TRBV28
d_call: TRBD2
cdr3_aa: CASSFPGLADNSYEQYF
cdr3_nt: TGTGCCAGCAGTTTCCCGGGACTAGCGGACAACTCCTACGAGCAGTACTTC

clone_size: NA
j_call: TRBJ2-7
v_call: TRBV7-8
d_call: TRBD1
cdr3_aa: CASSERSTGIAYEQYF
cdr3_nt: TGTGCCAGCAGCGAGCGGTCGACAGGGATCGCCTACGAGCAGTACTTC

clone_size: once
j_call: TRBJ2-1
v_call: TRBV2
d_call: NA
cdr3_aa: CASLWTPRGNEQFF
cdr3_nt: TGTGCCAGTCTATGGACTCCACGGGGAAATGAGCAGTTCTTC

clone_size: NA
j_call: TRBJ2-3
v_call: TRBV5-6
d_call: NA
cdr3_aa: CASSLLSGVDTQYF
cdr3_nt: TGTGCCAGCAGCTTGCTTTCTGGGGTAGATACGCAGTATTTT

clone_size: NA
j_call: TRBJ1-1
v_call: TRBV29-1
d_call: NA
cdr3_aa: CSVGFRQANTEAFF
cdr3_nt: TGCAGCGTTGGGTTCAGGCAGGCGAACACTGAAGCTTTCTTT

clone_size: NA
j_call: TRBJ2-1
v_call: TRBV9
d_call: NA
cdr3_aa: CASSPRDGNYNEQFF
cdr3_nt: TGTGCCAGCAGCCCGCGGGACGGAAACTACAATGAGCAGTTCTTC

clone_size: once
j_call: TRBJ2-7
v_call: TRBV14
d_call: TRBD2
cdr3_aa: CASSLLAGPSYEQYF
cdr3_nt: TGTGCCAGCAGCCTACTAGCGGGACCCTCCTACGAGCAGTACTTC

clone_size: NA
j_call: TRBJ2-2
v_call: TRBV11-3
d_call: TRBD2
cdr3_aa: CASSFSGRGTGELFF
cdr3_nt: TGTGCCAGCAGCTTTAGCGGGAGGGGTACCGGGGAGCTGTTTTTT

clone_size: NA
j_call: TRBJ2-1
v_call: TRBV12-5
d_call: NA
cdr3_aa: CASGSAMGVPYNEQFF
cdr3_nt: TGTGCTAGTGGTTCCGCGATGGGGGTACCATACAATGAGCAGTTCTTC

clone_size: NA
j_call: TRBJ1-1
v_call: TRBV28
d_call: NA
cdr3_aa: CASSGGRTRAFF
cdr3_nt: TGTGCCAGCAGTGGAGGACGGACTCGTGCTTTCTTT

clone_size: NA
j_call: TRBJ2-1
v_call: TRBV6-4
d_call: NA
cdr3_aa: CASSDRDEQFF
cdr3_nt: TGTGCCAGCAGTGACAGGGATGAGCAGTTCTTC

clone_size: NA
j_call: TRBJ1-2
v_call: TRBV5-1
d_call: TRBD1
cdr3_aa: CASSVTGISYGYTF
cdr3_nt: TGCGCCAGCAGCGTGACAGGGATTTCCTATGGCTACACCTTC

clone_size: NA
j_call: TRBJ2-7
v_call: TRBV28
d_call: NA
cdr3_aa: CASSLWVSEALSYEQYF
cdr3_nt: TGTGCCAGCAGTTTATGGGTTTCGGAGGCCCTCTCCTACGAGCAGTACTTC

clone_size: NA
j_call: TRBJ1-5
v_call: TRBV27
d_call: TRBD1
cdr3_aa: CASSSRTGGSSQPQHF
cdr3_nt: TGTGCCAGCAGTTCTCGGACAGGGGGCTCTAGTCAGCCCCAGCATTTT